This TCR beta chain is from a study of neurological immune-mediated disorders. TCRdb reanalysed the 5' RACE reads using MiXCR and keeps one entry per CDR3 protein. This sample has just under 40,000 distinct CDR3 sequences; less than 9% occur once, and the top ten carry roughly 5.6%. A few counts support this clonotype. Germline CDR1 and CDR2: DFQATT and SNEGSKA (reference sequence). V shed 0 bases and J 3 bases; nucleotides not matched to a gene: 10. This CDR3 is built from 17 residues. The V call is TRBV20-1, the J call TRBJ2-7; 11 positions match TRBD2. The sequence was collected from a man in his fifties or sixties in good health. Sequences were obtained from CD4+ T cells from blood. CDR3 DNA: TGCAGTGCTAGAGATCTCCTGACTAGCGGGATCAGCTACGAGCAGTACTTC. This encodes CSARDLLTSGISYEQYF.